Reported below is one TCR beta chain. V was trimmed by 0 bases and J by 4 bases, leaving 13 bases between them. The length of the CDR3 is 16 residues. The V gene's germline CDR1 is MNHEY and CDR2 SMNVEV (reference sequence). Profiling relied on immunoSEQ multiplex PCR, and the TCRdb table lists in-frame clones only, not all of them. The table includes about 210,000 clones, about nine tenths detected once. Participants had their cohort set by participant-reported clinical history. This sample is drawn from a study of blood T cell repertoires in COVID-19. Across the whole study: Samples of COVID-19 (acute and convalescent) were obtained from the United States, Italy and Spain.

Sequences were obtained from PBMCs or T cells enriched from blood (not recorded which). This chain links TRBV27 with TRBJ2-1; maybe TRBD2 (5 bases). The clonotype was recovered from a man between 18 and 35 years old with acute COVID-19. The CDR3 DNA sequence: TGTGCCAGCAGTTTATCGGTACCTAGCCAGTACAATGAGCAGTTCTTC. Translated, it gives CASSLSVPSQYNEQFF.